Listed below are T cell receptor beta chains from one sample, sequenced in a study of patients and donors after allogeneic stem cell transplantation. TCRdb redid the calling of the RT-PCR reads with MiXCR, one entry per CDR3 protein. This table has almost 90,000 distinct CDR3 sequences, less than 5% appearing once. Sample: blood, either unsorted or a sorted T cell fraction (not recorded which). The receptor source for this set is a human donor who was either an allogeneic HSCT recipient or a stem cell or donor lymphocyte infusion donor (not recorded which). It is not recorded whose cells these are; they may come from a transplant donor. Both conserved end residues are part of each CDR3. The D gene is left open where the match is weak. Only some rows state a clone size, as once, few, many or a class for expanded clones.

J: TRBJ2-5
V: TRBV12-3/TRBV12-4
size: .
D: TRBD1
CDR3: CASSLRQGEETQYF
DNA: TGTGCCAGCAGTTTAAGGCAGGGGGAAGAGACCCAGTACTTC

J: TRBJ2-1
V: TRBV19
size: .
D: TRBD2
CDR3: CASSWLAGRTYNEQFF
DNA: TGTGCCAGTAGTTGGCTAGCGGGGCGAACCTACAATGAGCAGTTCTTC

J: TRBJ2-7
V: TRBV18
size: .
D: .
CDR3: CASSPPASAQEQYF
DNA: TGTGCCAGCTCACCCCCTGCGTCTGCGCAGGAGCAGTACTTC

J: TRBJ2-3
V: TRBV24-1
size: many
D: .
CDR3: CATSETGLGDTQYF
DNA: TGTGCCACCAGTGAAACAGGGTTAGGAGATACGCAGTATTTT

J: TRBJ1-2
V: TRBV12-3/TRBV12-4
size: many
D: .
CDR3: CASSFGYGYTF
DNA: TGTGCCAGCAGTTTTGGGTATGGCTACACCTTC

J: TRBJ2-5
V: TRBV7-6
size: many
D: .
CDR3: CASSPDEGWETQYF
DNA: TGTGCCAGCAGCCCGGACGAAGGGTGGGAGACCCAGTACTTC

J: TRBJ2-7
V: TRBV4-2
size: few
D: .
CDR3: CASSQLPGYEQYF
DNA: TGTGCCAGCAGCCAACTTCCGGGGTACGAGCAGTACTTC

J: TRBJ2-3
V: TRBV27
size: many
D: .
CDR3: CASSWTGTQYF
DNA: TGTGCCAGCAGTTGGACTGGTACGCAGTATTTT

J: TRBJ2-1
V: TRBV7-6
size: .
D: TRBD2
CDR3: CASSLEVAGSVDEQFF
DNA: TGTGCCAGCAGCTTAGAAGTAGCGGGTTCGGTGGATGAGCAGTTCTTC

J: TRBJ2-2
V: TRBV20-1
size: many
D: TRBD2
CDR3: CSARVSSGTGELFF
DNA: TGCAGTGCTAGAGTTTCTAGCGGCACCGGGGAGCTGTTTTTT

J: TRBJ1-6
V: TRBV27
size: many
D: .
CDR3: CASRPDRANNSPLHF
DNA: TGTGCCAGCAGACCCGACAGAGCGAATAATTCACCCCTCCACTTT

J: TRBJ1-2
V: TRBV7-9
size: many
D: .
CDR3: CASSFSGHGYTF
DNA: TGTGCCAGCAGCTTTTCAGGGCATGGCTACACCTTC

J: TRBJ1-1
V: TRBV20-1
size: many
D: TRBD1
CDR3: CSARGTVRRNTEAFF
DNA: TGCAGTGCTAGGGGGACAGTGCGGCGGAACACTGAAGCTTTCTTT

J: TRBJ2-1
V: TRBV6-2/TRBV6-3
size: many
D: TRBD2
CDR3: CASSNAGGRSYNEQFF
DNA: TGTGCCAGCAGTAATGCGGGAGGGCGATCCTACAATGAGCAGTTCTTC

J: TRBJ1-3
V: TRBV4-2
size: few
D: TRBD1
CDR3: CASRKTGVGNTIYF
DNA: TGTGCCAGCAGAAAGACAGGGGTGGGAAACACCATATATTTT

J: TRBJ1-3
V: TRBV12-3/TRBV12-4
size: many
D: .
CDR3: CASSSRTVSGNTIYF
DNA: TGTGCCAGCAGTTCCAGGACGGTCTCTGGAAACACCATATATTTT

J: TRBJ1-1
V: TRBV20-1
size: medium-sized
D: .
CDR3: CSAKGWEGTEAFF
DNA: TGCAGTGCTAAAGGTTGGGAGGGCACTGAAGCTTTCTTT

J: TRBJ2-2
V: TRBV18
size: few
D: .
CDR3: CASSPRGGDPGELFF
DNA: TGTGCCAGCTCACCTCGTGGCGGGGATCCCGGGGAGCTGTTTTTT

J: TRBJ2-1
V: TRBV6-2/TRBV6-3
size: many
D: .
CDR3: CASTPRARDLGNEQFF
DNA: TGTGCCAGCACGCCACGAGCTAGGGATTTGGGGAATGAGCAGTTCTTC